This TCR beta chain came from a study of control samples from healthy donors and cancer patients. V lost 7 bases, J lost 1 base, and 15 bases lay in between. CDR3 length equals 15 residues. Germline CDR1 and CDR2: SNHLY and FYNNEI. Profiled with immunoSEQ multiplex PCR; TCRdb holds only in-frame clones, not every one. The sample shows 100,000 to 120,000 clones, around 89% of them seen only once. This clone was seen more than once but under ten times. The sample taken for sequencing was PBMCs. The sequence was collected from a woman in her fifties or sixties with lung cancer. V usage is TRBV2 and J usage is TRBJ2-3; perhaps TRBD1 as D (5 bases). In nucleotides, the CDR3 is TGTGCCAGCAAGACAGAGCCTTCTGGCACAGATACGCAGTATTTT. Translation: CASKTEPSGTDTQYF.